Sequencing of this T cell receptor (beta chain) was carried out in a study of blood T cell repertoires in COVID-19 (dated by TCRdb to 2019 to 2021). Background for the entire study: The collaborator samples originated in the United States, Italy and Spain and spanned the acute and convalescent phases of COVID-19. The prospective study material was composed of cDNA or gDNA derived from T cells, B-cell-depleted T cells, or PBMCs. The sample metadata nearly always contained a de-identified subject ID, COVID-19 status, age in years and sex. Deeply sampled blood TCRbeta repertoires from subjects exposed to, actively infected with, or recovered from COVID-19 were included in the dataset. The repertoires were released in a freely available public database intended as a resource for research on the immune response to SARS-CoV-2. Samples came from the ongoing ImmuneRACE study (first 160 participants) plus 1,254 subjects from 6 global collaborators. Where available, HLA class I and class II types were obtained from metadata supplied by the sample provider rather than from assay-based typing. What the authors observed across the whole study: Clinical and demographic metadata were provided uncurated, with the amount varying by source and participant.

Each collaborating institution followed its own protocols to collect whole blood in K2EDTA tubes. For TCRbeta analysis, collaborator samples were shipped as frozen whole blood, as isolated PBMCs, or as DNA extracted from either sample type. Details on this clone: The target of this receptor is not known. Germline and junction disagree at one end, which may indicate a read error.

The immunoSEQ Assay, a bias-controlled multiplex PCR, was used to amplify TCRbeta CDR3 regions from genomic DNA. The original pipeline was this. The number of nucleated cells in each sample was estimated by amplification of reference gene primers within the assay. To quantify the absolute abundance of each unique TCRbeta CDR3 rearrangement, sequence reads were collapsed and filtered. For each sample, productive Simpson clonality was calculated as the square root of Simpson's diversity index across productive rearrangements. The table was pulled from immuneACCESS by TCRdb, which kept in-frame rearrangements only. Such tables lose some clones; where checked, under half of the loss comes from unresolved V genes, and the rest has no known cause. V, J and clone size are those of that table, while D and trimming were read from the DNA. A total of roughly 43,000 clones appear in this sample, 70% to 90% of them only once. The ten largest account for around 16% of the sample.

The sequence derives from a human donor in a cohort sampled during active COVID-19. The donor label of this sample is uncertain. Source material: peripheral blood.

The nucleotide sequence is given as TGTGCTAGCAGCTTAGACAGGGGGGCGGGGACCCAGTACTTC. This codes for CASSLDRGAGTQYF. The chain is assembled from TRBV7-7 and TRBJ2-5, and TRBD1 matches 9 of the central bases. CDR1 and CDR2 (SSHAT, FNYEAQ) derive from the germline V gene (reference sequence). From cysteine to phenylalanine, the CDR3 is 14 amino acids long. The sequence is cut down to CDR3 DNA, 42 bases in frame from base 1.